This T cell receptor beta chain originates from a study of OX40 agonist ivuxolimab in advanced cancers. In the study overall: Melanoma, hepatocellular carcinoma, head and neck or renal cell cancer occurred in dose-escalation patients. Three patients showed partial responses: one hepatocellular carcinoma and two cutaneous melanoma cases.

Repertoires were generated with immunoSEQ multiplex PCR, while TCRdb's copy carries only in-frame clones and drops some. The sample records tens of thousands of clones, just over 90% being singletons. The timepoints at which blood was sampled were baseline, cycle 4 day 1, and cycle 7 day 1. Trimming cost V 3 bases and J 1 base, with 9 bases left between them. This CDR3 contains 14 residues. Germline V CDR1 and CDR2: KGHSY, FQNENV. The chain recombines TRBV16 with TRBJ1-2, with D possibly being TRBD1 (5 bases). This sample comprised CD4+ or CD8+ T cells sorted from blood, obtained in a trial of the OX40 agonist ivuxolimab. The TCR originated in an adult with an advanced solid tumor such as melanoma, head and neck, liver or kidney cancer. CDR3 DNA: TGTGCCAGCAGCCAGGGGGACCTTAACTATGGCTACACCTTC. Its translation: CASSQGDLNYGYTF.